This T cell receptor beta chain originates from a study of OX40 agonist ivuxolimab in advanced cancers. Whole-study context: An agonistic anti-OX40 (CD134) antibody, ivuxolimab, was used to treat the patients. The diagnoses of dose-escalation patients were hepatocellular carcinoma, melanoma, renal cell or head and neck cancer.

Germline values: CDR1 MNHNS, CDR2 SASEGT. V lost 7 bases and J lost 4; bases outside the gene matches: 2. CDR3 length: 12 amino acids. General study findings and limits: Researchers report that CD8+ T cells had, on average, more expanded clones than CD4+. Low normalized T-cell clonal expansion was also seen in some nonresponders.

In regard to this clone: The antigen remains undetermined.

The data were produced by immunoSEQ multiplex PCR, yet TCRdb's version contains in-frame clones alone and is incomplete. The table lists 20,000 or so clones, approximately 84% of them singletons. The chain employs TRBV6-1 and TRBJ1-2, with 8 bases aligning to TRBD1. The sequencing used CD4+ or CD8+ T cells sorted from blood, collected in a trial of the OX40 agonist ivuxolimab. The receptor's source is an adult with an advanced solid tumor such as melanoma, head and neck, liver or kidney cancer. The CDR3 loop is CASTTGAYGYTF. The CDR3 DNA sequence: TGTGCCAGCACGACAGGGGCCTATGGCTACACCTTC.